This T cell receptor beta chain was observed in a study of shared clonotypes between healthy human individuals. Study background: Donors had three CD4 naive, three CD4 memory, two CD8 naive and one CD8 memory plate apiece. General study points: Roughly 5% of naive CD4 clonotypes were common to a few donors.

Notes on this clone: No antigen is known for it.

TCRdb's table, derived via immunoSEQ multiplex PCR, lists solely in-frame clones and lacks some. Of some 2,000,000 clones listed, 90% to 97% are singletons. The sequence came from a man aged 18 to 30 in good health. Specimen: naive CD4+ T cells sorted from blood. The subset is: CD45RA+ positively selected.

The CDR3: CASSGGTAGWGYTF. The CDR3 DNA sequence: TGTGCCAGCAGCGGGGGAACAGCCGGTTGGGGCTACACCTTC. V gene TRBV9 combines with J gene TRBJ1-2; D unclear. The CDR3 consists of 14 residues. The V gene's germline CDR1 is SGDLS and CDR2 YYNGEE. V lost 3 bases and J lost 8, with 17 bases in between.